This T cell receptor beta chain was found in a study of control samples from healthy donors and cancer patients. The protocol was immunoSEQ multiplex PCR, while the TCRdb copy is restricted to in-frame clones and leaves out a portion. Here the sample spans about 190,000 clones, 91% being singletons. The CDR3 covers 14 residues. Germline lookup yields CDR1 SNHLY and CDR2 FYNNEI. Unmatched junction bases numbered 11, after V lost 7 bases and J lost 8 bases. The sample comprised blood. The chain carries TRBV2 and TRBJ1-2; TRBD1 matches 9 bases. The sequence came from a man in his thirties or forties in good health. The CDR3 protein is CASIQTGGFRGYTF. CDR3 bases: TGTGCCAGCATACAGACAGGGGGATTCCGCGGCTACACCTTC.